These 26 T cell receptor beta chains were all obtained from the same sample, sequenced in a study of Ad26.COV2.S vaccination and SARS-CoV-2 variants. Treatment denoted: about 20 received Ad26.COV2.S at low or high dose, single or two shots; about 5 received placebo; per-sample allocation not given. Each sample was drawn 63 days after the first injection (of vaccine or placebo). Generated by immunoSEQ multiplex PCR, the TCRdb table keeps only in-frame clones and is missing some. The sample comprises approximately 350,000 clones, roughly 80% of which are singletons, and approximately 7% rests with the top ten. This sample comprised peripheral blood, obtained in a trial of Ad26.COV2.S vaccine versus placebo. The receptors derive from a person aged 18-60 years who received the Ad26.COV2.S COVID-19 vaccine or a placebo.

V usage is TRBV27 and J usage is TRBJ2-7; D is undetermined. Germline values: CDR1 MNHEY, CDR2 SMNVEV (reference sequence). V was pared by 4 bases and J by 6 bases, with 7 bases between. CDR3 length equals 11 residues. The chain's CDR3 is CASSSATEQYF. The CDR3 nucleotides are TGTGCCAGCAGTTCCGCAACCGAGCAGTACTTC.

This clone was found a few times. Additional DNA sequences in this sample encode the identical CDR3. V gene TRBV5-1 combines with J gene TRBJ2-3; 9 nucleotides line up with TRBD2. Germline CDR1 is SGHRS and CDR2 is YFSETQ. The length of the CDR3 is 16 residues. Trimming cost V 0 bases and J 0 bases; bases outside gene matches: 2. Here the CDR3 reads CASSLATSGSTDTQYF. The CDR3 DNA reads TGCGCCAGCAGCTTGGCTACTAGCGGGAGCACAGATACGCAGTATTTT. The full variable domain, with the rest looked up from reference TRBV5-1 and TRBJ2-3, is KAGVTQTPRYLIKTRGQQVTLSCSPISGHRSVSWYQQTPGQGLQFLFEYFSETQRNKGNFPGRFSGRQFSNSRSEMNVSTLELGDSALYLCASSLATSGSTDTQYFGPGTRLTVL.

The chain joins TRBV11-3 to TRBJ2-7, with D uncertain. The CDR3 has 13 residues. Germline-derived CDR1 and CDR2 are SGHNT and YENEEA. V was pared by 1 base and J by 4 bases, with 8 bases between. DNA for the CDR3: TGTGCCAGCAGCTTAGCTAGTTCGTACGAGCAGTACTTC. This codes for CASSLASSYEQYF.

The chain carries TRBV6-2 or TRBV6-3 and TRBJ2-7; unclear D gene. V was clipped by 5 bases and J by 6 bases, with 17 bases between them. The germline V gene encodes CDR1 MNHEY and CDR2 SVGEGT. The CDR3 totals 14 residues. CDR3 sequence (DNA): TGTGCCAGCAGTCTCATCGGGCCGGCGCGCGAGCAGTACTTC. Translation gives CASSLIGPAREQYF.

V is TRBV19 and J is TRBJ1-1, with D unclear. Trimming shortened V by 5 bases and J by 1 base, and 11 bases separated the two germline ends. Germline CDR1 reads LNHDA; CDR2 reads SQIVND (reference sequence). The CDR3 runs 14 residues. The CDR3 loop is CASSVLGRNTEAFF. The DNA of the CDR3 is TGTGCCAGTAGTGTCCTGGGTCGGAACACTGAAGCTTTCTTT.

The CDR3 DNA is TGTGCCAGCAGGACCTCTAGGCGTTCCTACAATGAGCAGTTCTTC. Protein: CASRTSRRSYNEQFF. The gene calls are TRBV27 and TRBJ2-1; D is unclear. CDR3 length: 15 amino acids. V was trimmed by 6 bases and J by 1 base, leaving 13 bases between them. Per germline, CDR1 MNHEY and CDR2 SMNVEV (reference sequence).

The gene calls are TRBV11-2 and TRBJ1-5, with a possible D match to TRBD1 (5 bases). Trimming removed 5 bases from V and 2 bases from J, with 19 bases in between. Germline lookup yields CDR1 SGHAT and CDR2 FQNNGV. This CDR3 has 17 amino acids. CDR3 DNA sequence: TGTGCCAGCAGCCGTGACTATAGGGGTGGGGGCAATCAGCCCCAGCATTTT. This gives the protein CASSRDYRGGGNQPQHF.

The chain is built from TRBV11-3 and TRBJ2-5, with D perhaps TRBD1 or TRBD2 (6 bases each). The CDR3 runs 12 residues. V dropped 5 bases and J dropped 9 bases, with 13 bases sitting between them. Germline V gene lookup returns CDR1 SGHNT and CDR2 YENEEA. In nucleotides, the CDR3 is TGTGCCAGCAGCAAGAGGGGGGAGGCCCAGTACTTC. Translation: CASSKRGEAQYF. The variable domain in full, with the rest retrieved from reference TRBV11-3 and TRBJ2-5, is EAGVVQSPRYKIIEKKQPVAFWCNPISGHNTLYWYLQNLGQGPELLIRYENEEAVDDSQLPKDRFSAERLKGVDSTLKIQPAELGDSAVYLCASSKRGEAQYFGPGTRLLVL.

The chain employs TRBV6-5 and TRBJ1-2; 12 bases match TRBD1. Trimming cost V 7 bases and J 7 bases; bases outside gene matches: 10. The CDR3 loop spans 15 amino acids. Germline V CDR1 and CDR2: MNHEY, SVGAGI. The DNA for the CDR3 is TGTGCCAGCAACCCTCGGGGACAGGGGGCTGGTGGCTACACCTTC. Its protein product is CASNPRGQGAGGYTF.

The J gene is TRBJ2-7, the V gene TRBV7-2; 7 bases line up with TRBD1. This CDR3 spans 13 amino acids. Trimming at V came to 3 bases and at J to 5 bases, leaving 4 bases not matched to a gene. Germline CDR1 SGHTA, CDR2 FQGNSA. CDR3 sequence (DNA): TGTGCCAGCAGCTTTCTAGGGGGCAACGAGCAGTACTTC. Protein: CASSFLGGNEQYF.

This clone was counted once. The V gene is TRBV27, the J gene TRBJ1-5, with 10 positions matching TRBD1. Germline CDR1 reads MNHEY; CDR2 reads SMNVEV (reference sequence). The CDR3 consists of 18 residues. V lost 3 bases and J lost 2; bases outside the gene matches: 10. CDR3 sequence (DNA): TGTGCCAGCAGTTTCACGCTACACGGACAGGGGGGCAATCAGCCCCAGCATTTT. This sequence encodes CASSFTLHGQGGNQPQHF.

The rearrangement links TRBV9 to TRBJ2-7; possible D gene TRBD2, 6 bases. V lost 3 bases to trimming and J lost 2 bases, with 18 bases between them. The CDR3 consists of 16 residues. Germline V lookup: CDR1 SGDLS, CDR2 YYNGEE. In DNA form, the CDR3 reads TGTGCCAGCAGCGGTGGACCTAATAGCGGAGCCTACGAGCAGTACTTC. This translates into CASSGGPNSGAYEQYF.

The CDR3 spells CASSLGWDRGEGYTF. CDR3 sequence (DNA): TGTGCCAGCAGCTTGGGCTGGGACAGGGGAGAAGGCTACACCTTC. This chain links TRBV7-9 with TRBJ1-2; 10 positions agree with TRBD1. Germline lookup yields CDR1 SEHNR and CDR2 FQNEAQ (reference sequence). J was trimmed by 8 bases and V by 3 bases; bases with no gene match: 9. CDR3 length equals 15 residues. Combining the CDR3 with reference TRBV7-9 and TRBJ1-2 gives the whole variable domain DTGVSQNPRHKITKRGQNVTFRCDPISEHNRLYWYRQTLGQGPEFLTYFQNEAQLEKSRLLSDRFSAERPKGSFSTLEIQRTEQGDSAMYLCASSLGWDRGEGYTFGSGTRLTVV.

The chain combines TRBV5-1 with TRBJ2-7; TRBD2 might be the D (8 bases). V lost 7 bases, J lost 5 bases, and 22 bases lay in between. The CDR3 contains 15 residues. Per germline, CDR1 SGHRS and CDR2 YFSETQ. The CDR3 DNA sequence: TGCGCCAGCGCGGGAGGTTGGACAGGAGGGGACGAGCAGTACTTC. Amino acid sequence: CASAGGWTGGDEQYF. Together with reference TRBV5-1 and TRBJ2-7, the CDR3 gives the full variable domain: KAGVTQTPRYLIKTRGQQVTLSCSPISGHRSVSWYQQTPGQGLQFLFEYFSETQRNKGNFPGRFSGRQFSNSRSEMNVSTLELGDSALYLCASAGGWTGGDEQYFGPGTRLTVT.

The chain has TRBV28 and TRBJ1-3; TRBD1 is a possible D gene (6 bases). The length of the CDR3 is 16 residues. CDR1 MDHEN and CDR2 SYDVKM come from the germline V gene. Deletions cut 5 bases from V and 0 bases from J, with 14 bases between. This CDR3 is CASSTTGRASGNTIYF. CDR3 DNA: TGTGCCAGCAGTACAACAGGGCGAGCCTCTGGAAACACCATATATTTT.

The chain links TRBV11-2 to TRBJ2-5, with 9 nucleotides matching TRBD2. Germline-derived CDR1 and CDR2 are SGHAT and FQNNGV. Losses at the gene ends were 1 base for V and 5 bases for J; bases not matched to a gene: 11. There are 17 residues in the CDR3. The CDR3 DNA follows: TGTGCCAGCAGCTTAGTTTGGATCGGACTAGCGTCGGAGACCCAGTACTTC. Its protein is CASSLVWIGLASETQYF.

The chain couples TRBV9 to TRBJ2-4; 9 bases map to TRBD2. Germline V gene sequence: CDR1 SGDLS, CDR2 YYNGEE. Germline trimming cut 4 bases from V and 8 bases from J; bases unmatched to any gene: 10. There are 15 residues in the CDR3. The CDR3 region is CASSPPREGRDIQYF. CDR3 DNA: TGTGCCAGCAGCCCCCCGCGGGAGGGCCGGGACATTCAGTACTTC.

This rearrangement joins TRBV3-1 (or the pseudogene TRBV3-2) to TRBJ2-7, with a tentative D call TRBD1 (7 bases). Germline CDR1 LGHDT, CDR2 YNNKEL (reference sequence). With 6 bases removed from V and 9 bases from J, the gap between germline ends came to 21 bases. The CDR3 loop spans 14 amino acids. The CDR3 sequence is CASSFSGGGSGQYF. In nucleotides, the CDR3 is TGTGCCAGCAGTTTTTCAGGAGGGGGCAGCGGGCAGTACTTC.

The chain couples TRBV5-6 to TRBJ2-7; D remains unclear. Trimming removed 4 bases at V and 2 bases at J, with 10 bases between. Germline CDR1 is SGHDT and CDR2 is YYEEEE. CDR3 length: 13 residues. The CDR3 spells CASSAFVAYEQYF. For the CDR3, the DNA is TGTGCCAGCAGCGCGTTCGTGGCCTACGAGCAGTACTTC.

This chain connects TRBV9 to TRBJ2-2; D not certain. This CDR3 is 13 amino acids long. The germline CDR1 and CDR2 sequences are SGDLS and YYNGEE. V shed 7 bases and J shed 4 bases, with 11 bases lying between them. The CDR3, as DNA: TGTGCCAGCGGACCGCTCAGCACCGGGGAGCTGTTTTTT. Amino acid sequence: CASGPLSTGELFF. The whole variable domain, remainder taken from reference TRBV9 and TRBJ2-2, is DSGVTQTPKHLITATGQRVTLRCSPRSGDLSVYWYQQSLDQGLQFLIQYYNGEERAKGNILERFSAQQFPDLHSELNLSSLELGDSALYFCASGPLSTGELFFGEGSRLTVL.

The CDR3 here is CASSQGTDDYGYTF. For the CDR3, the DNA is TGCGCCAGCAGCCAAGGGACGGATGACTATGGCTACACCTTC. The chain couples TRBV4-1 to TRBJ1-2; D unresolved. Germline V gene lookup returns CDR1 MGHRA and CDR2 YSYEKL. V was cut by 1 base and J by 3 bases, with 9 bases left in between. The CDR3 covers 14 residues.

The rearrangement links TRBV27 to TRBJ2-2, with D unresolved. Per germline, CDR1 MNHEY and CDR2 SMNVEV (reference sequence). With 6 bases removed from V and 5 bases from J, the gap between germline ends came to 16 bases. The CDR3 length is 15 residues. In nucleotides, the CDR3 is TGTGCCAGCAGGTACAGACCCCTTTCGACCGGGGAGCTGTTTTTT. Translating it yields CASRYRPLSTGELFF.

This clone turned up a few times. This chain uses TRBV6-5 with TRBJ2-7; 9 bases are shared with TRBD1. Looked up from germline, CDR1 is MNHEY and CDR2 is SVGAGI. The CDR3 loop spans 15 amino acids. V shed 6 bases and J 2 bases; nucleotides not matched to a gene: 8. This CDR3 is CASRDIWTGAYEQYF. CDR3 DNA: TGTGCCAGCAGGGACATTTGGACAGGGGCCTACGAGCAGTACTTC.

The V call is TRBV25-1, the J call TRBJ1-6; no clear D gene. This CDR3 spans 14 amino acids. The V and J ends lost 8 bases and 0 bases respectively, with 8 bases between them. The germline V gene has CDR1 MGHDK and CDR2 SYGVNS. The CDR3 region has the DNA TGTGCCAGCGGTTGGAGCTCCTATAATTCACCCCTCCACTTT. Translated, it gives CASGWSSYNSPLHF.

This clone has only a few counts. J is TRBJ2-3 and V is TRBV5-6; weak D call: TRBD2 (5 bases). Germline V gene sequence: CDR1 SGHDT, CDR2 YYEEEE. The length of the CDR3 is 14 residues. Trimming took 0 bases from V and 2 from J, leaving 7 bases between them. CDR3 loop: CASSLGLYTDTQYF. The CDR3 region has the DNA TGTGCCAGCAGCTTGGGACTATACACAGATACGCAGTATTTT.

The chain is built from TRBV19 and TRBJ1-1; no reliable D call. Trimming cost V 1 base and J 1 base, with 16 bases left between them. The CDR3 has 17 residues. Germline-derived CDR1 and CDR2 are LNHDA and SQIVND (reference sequence). The CDR3 DNA follows: TGTGCCAGTAGTATAGCCCCTTTTAAGGCTCCGAACACTGAAGCTTTCTTT. Amino acids: CASSIAPFKAPNTEAFF.